One sample yielded the 31 T cell receptor beta chains listed below, sequenced in a study of regulatory T cells in long-lasting Graves disease. Sample time point: persistent/refractory GD, antithyroid drugs over 5 years with positive TRAb. PBMCs provided the RNA from which the TCR library was made. HTBI primers from iRepertoire and Arm-PCR of CDR3 regions yielded the TCR beta libraries. TCRdb redid the calling of the multiplex PCR reads with MiXCR, one entry per CDR3 protein. The top ten hold roughly 20% of the sample, which has under 500,000 distinct CDR3 sequences, around 20% seen once. Sequencing used peripheral blood mononuclear cells (PBMCs), obtained when the disease was refractory, from a patient treated with antithyroid drugs. These receptors were collected from a female donor with Graves disease.

The chain uses TRBV7-3 and TRBJ2-2; D is perhaps TRBD1 or TRBD2 (5 bases each). The CDR3 is made up of 15 amino acids. Trimming removed 7 bases from V and 4 bases from J, with 16 bases in between. Germline loops: CDR1 SGHTA, CDR2 FQGTGA. CDR3 sequence reads: CASTQGGRGTGELFF. CDR3 sequence (DNA): TGTGCCAGCACCCAGGGTGGCCGGGGCACCGGGGAGCTGTTTTTT.

With regard to this clonotype: It may be a read error: a sequence one base away is much more abundant. The chain uses TRBV28 and TRBJ2-5; D is undetermined. Looked up from germline, CDR1 is MDHEN and CDR2 is SYDVKM. Between the trimmed V and J ends, which lost 6 bases and 1 base, there was a span of 15 bases. This CDR3 spans 15 amino acids. As DNA, the CDR3 is TGTGCCAGCAGACCGAGGCGAGCGTCCCAAGAGACCCAGTACTTC. This translates into CASRPRRASQETQYF.

The chain is built from TRBV5-1 and TRBJ2-5; 11 bases are shared with TRBD2. CDR1 and CDR2 (germline): SGHRS, YFSETQ. The V segment lost 0 bases and the J segment 3 bases; nucleotides outside the gene matches: 4. The CDR3 runs to 16 residues. CDR3: CASSLVVLAGEETQYF. CDR3 nucleotides: TGCGCCAGCAGCTTGGTGGTACTAGCGGGAGAAGAGACCCAGTACTTC.

This clonotype was seen a few times. Since a much larger clone is just one base distant, this may be a read error. The chain is built from TRBV28 and TRBJ1-4, with D maybe TRBD1 (5 bases). This CDR3 has 14 residues. Germline V gene sequence: CDR1 MDHEN, CDR2 SYDVKM. The germline V and J ends were trimmed by 3 bases and 8 bases, with 13 bases remaining between them. The CDR3 nucleotides are TGTGCCAGCAGTTTCGAGTCGGGGCCGGAAAAACTGTTTTTT. Translating gives CASSFESGPEKLFF. Full variable domain (remainder filled in from reference TRBV28 and TRBJ1-4): DVKVTQSSRYLVKRTGEKVFLECVQDMDHENMFWYRQDPGLGLRLIYFSYDVKMKEKGDIPEGYSVSREKKERFSLILESASTNQTSMYLCASSFESGPEKLFFGSGTQLSVL.

DNA for the CDR3: TGCAGTGCTAACCTACCGACTAGCGGAGCCTACGAGCAGTACTTC. This encodes CSANLPTSGAYEQYF. This chain links TRBV20-1 with TRBJ2-7; 9 positions agree with TRBD2. V was clipped by 4 bases and J by 2 bases; unmatched bases: 9. CDR1 and CDR2 from the germline V gene are DFQATT and SNEGSKA (reference sequence). This CDR3 has 15 amino acids.

The rearrangement links TRBV27 to TRBJ1-1, with no clear D. V shed 1 base and J shed 5 bases, with 11 bases lying between them. This CDR3 contains 14 residues. Germline CDR1 is MNHEY and CDR2 is SMNVEV (reference sequence). CDR3 loop: CASSLYGYGTEAFF. For the CDR3, the DNA is TGTGCCAGCAGTTTATACGGGTACGGGACTGAAGCTTTCTTT.

This clonotype occurred many times. V usage is TRBV2 and J usage is TRBJ2-7, with D unresolved. Germline assignment: CDR1 SNHLY and CDR2 FYNNEI. This CDR3 comprises 16 residues. With 1 base removed from V and 2 bases from J, the gap between germline ends came to 15 bases. The CDR3 protein is CASSEGHSLDAYEQYF. CDR3 coding DNA: TGTGCCAGCAGTGAAGGGCACAGCCTGGACGCCTACGAGCAGTACTTC.

This clonotype was observed at least ten times. The chain links TRBV30 to TRBJ1-1; D is possibly TRBD1 (6 bases). Per the germline V gene, CDR1 is GTSNPN and CDR2 is SVGIG (reference sequence). The germline V and J ends were trimmed by 4 bases and 1 base, with 19 bases remaining between them. The CDR3 contains 16 residues. In nucleotides, the CDR3 is TGTGCCTGGATCGTAGGGGGTCTGGTTACGAACACTGAAGCTTTCTTT. Its translation is CAWIVGGLVTNTEAFF.

Only a few counts were recorded for this clonotype. V and J are TRBV6-2 or TRBV6-3 and TRBJ2-7; 14 bases are a match to TRBD2. The CDR3 contains 18 residues. Trimming at V came to 4 bases and at J to 1 base, leaving 9 bases not matched to a gene. Germline loops: CDR1 MNHEY, CDR2 SVGEGT. For the CDR3, the DNA is TGTGCCAGCAGTTCCCCCGGACTAGCGGGAGGTTTATCCTACGAGCAGTACTTC. As protein: CASSSPGLAGGLSYEQYF.

This clonotype has a count of ten or more. The chain links TRBV20-1 to TRBJ2-5; TRBD2 is a possible D gene (5 bases). Germline V lookup: CDR1 DFQATT, CDR2 SNEGSKA (reference sequence). V was pared by 6 bases and J by 7 bases, with 9 bases between. The CDR3 has 10 residues. CDR3 in amino acids: CSAYAGTQYF. DNA for the CDR3: TGCAGTGCGTACGCGGGGACCCAGTACTTC.

This clonotype was picked up many times. V usage is TRBV28 and J usage is TRBJ1-5; D gene ambiguous. V was clipped by 4 bases and J by 6 bases, with 16 bases between them. There are 15 residues in the CDR3. The V gene's germline CDR1 is MDHEN and CDR2 SYDVKM. The CDR3, as DNA: TGTGCCAGCAGTTCATTCCCCGCAGTAAGTCAGCCCCAGCATTTT. This gives the protein CASSSFPAVSQPQHF.

This clonotype was counted at least ten times. This chain uses TRBV7-9 with TRBJ2-7, with a tentative D call TRBD1 (5 bases). Trimming took off 1 base at V and 3 bases at J, with 10 bases between the two ends. The length of the CDR3 is 14 residues. Germline CDR1 reads SEHNR; CDR2 reads FQNEAQ (reference sequence). CDR3: CASSLVGAHYEQYF. In nucleotides, the CDR3 is TGTGCCAGCAGCTTAGTAGGGGCCCACTACGAGCAGTACTTC.

This clonotype has at least ten counts. The CDR3 loop is CASSLIPQGALNTEAFF. The CDR3 DNA sequence: TGTGCCAGCAGTTTAATCCCCCAGGGGGCTTTGAACACTGAAGCTTTCTTT. The rearrangement joins TRBV28 to TRBJ1-1, with TRBD1 matching over 8 bases. Germline V lookup: CDR1 MDHEN, CDR2 SYDVKM. The trim removed 2 bases at V and 0 bases at J, leaving 8 bases unmatched. The CDR3 sequence is 17 residues long.

The chain carries TRBV2 and TRBJ2-4; no reliable D call. This CDR3 is 11 amino acids long. Trimming removed 6 bases from V and 6 bases from J, with 6 bases in between. Germline CDR1 reads SNHLY; CDR2 reads FYNNEI. CDR3 sequence reads: CASRDGNIQYF. Here the CDR3 DNA reads TGTGCCAGCAGGGACGGAAACATTCAGTACTTC.

This clonotype appeared a few times. The CDR3 nucleotides read TGTGCCAGCAATCCGGCGGGAGTTACCGGGGAGCTGTTTTTT. Protein: CASNPAGVTGELFF. V usage is TRBV27 and J usage is TRBJ2-2; 7 nucleotides align to TRBD2. Germline CDR1 is MNHEY and CDR2 is SMNVEV (reference sequence). With V trimmed by 7 bases and J by 5 bases, 7 bases remained unmatched. The CDR3 covers 14 residues.

In this sample, this clonotype turned up many times. CDR3 in amino acids: CASSRRGGVNEKLFF. Here the CDR3 DNA reads TGTGCCAGCAGCAGACGGGGGGGCGTTAATGAAAAACTGTTTTTT. This chain uses TRBV7-2 with TRBJ1-4; possible D gene TRBD1, 6 bases. Germline V gives CDR1 SGHTA, CDR2 FQGNSA. The CDR3 spans 15 residues. Trimming left V 5 bases short and J 4 bases short, with 14 bases between.

Ten or more counts support this clonotype. The chain links TRBV28 to TRBJ2-6; D is undetermined. Germline V CDR1 and CDR2: MDHEN, SYDVKM. CDR3 length equals 17 residues. The V end was cut by 6 bases, the J end by 0 bases, with 15 bases between. The CDR3 here is CASRTTAMSSGANVLTF. The CDR3 nucleotides read TGTGCCAGCAGAACTACAGCGATGAGCTCTGGGGCCAACGTCCTGACTTTC.

This clonotype was counted a few times. The V call is TRBV10-3, the J call TRBJ2-5, with 14 bases lining up with TRBD2. The trim removed 6 bases at V and 5 bases at J, leaving 11 bases unmatched. Germline V gives CDR1 ENHRY, CDR2 SYGVKD. This CDR3 has 17 amino acids. CDR3 sequence: CAIRNGTSGRVWETQYF. The CDR3 coding sequence is TGTGCCATCAGAAACGGGACTAGCGGGAGAGTGTGGGAGACCCAGTACTTC.

The V call is TRBV20-1, the J call TRBJ1-2; 9 bases fit TRBD1. The CDR3 covers 14 residues. With 5 bases clipped from V and 4 bases from J, the junction kept 8 bases outside the gene matches. CDR1 is DFQATT and CDR2 is SNEGSKA in the germline V gene (reference sequence). CDR3 amino acids: CSAVSTGGGYGYTF. Here the CDR3 DNA reads TGCAGTGCTGTCTCAACAGGGGGCGGCTATGGCTACACCTTC.

This chain uses TRBV13 with TRBJ1-5; TRBD1 might be the D (6 bases). Germline V lookup: CDR1 PRHDT, CDR2 FYEKMQ (reference sequence). V lost 5 bases and J lost 6, with 11 bases in between. This CDR3 has 13 residues. The CDR3 DNA reads TGTGCCAGCAGCCGGGGGGGGGCTCAGCCCCAGCATTTT. It yields the protein CASSRGGAQPQHF.

The gene calls are TRBV19 and TRBJ1-5, with unresolved D. From germline, CDR1 is LNHDA and CDR2 SQIVND (reference sequence). The V end was cut by 1 base, the J end by 5 bases, with 9 bases between. The CDR3 runs to 14 residues. The CDR3 reads CASSIAGQDQPQHF. The CDR3 DNA sequence: TGTGCCAGTAGTATAGCAGGTCAGGATCAGCCCCAGCATTTT.

In its sample, this clonotype was seen a few times. The CDR3 is CASSVAGAHTDTQYF. The DNA of the CDR3 is TGTGCCAGCAGTGTAGCGGGGGCACACACAGATACGCAGTATTTT. V is TRBV28 and J is TRBJ2-3; 9 positions agree with TRBD2. Germline loops: CDR1 MDHEN, CDR2 SYDVKM. There are 15 residues in the CDR3. V was pared by 5 bases and J by 2 bases, with 5 bases of the junction left unmatched.

This clonotype has at least ten counts. The chain links TRBV6-1 to TRBJ1-1, with no clear D. The CDR3 length is 15 residues. V dropped 6 bases and J dropped 1 base, with 15 bases sitting between them. The germline V gene encodes CDR1 MNHNS and CDR2 SASEGT. This CDR3 reads CASRSHSSPNTEAFF. CDR3 in DNA: TGTGCCAGCAGGTCCCACAGCTCCCCGAACACTGAAGCTTTCTTT.

Many counts were recorded for this clonotype. The gene calls are TRBV12-3 or TRBV12-4 and TRBJ2-6, with D unresolved. This CDR3 spans 13 amino acids. Trimming cost V 3 bases and J 4 bases, with 4 bases left between them. CDR3 coding DNA: TGTGCCAGCAGTTTGGGAGGGGCCAACGTCCTGACTTTC. Its translation: CASSLGGANVLTF.

This clonotype was observed many times. The chain links TRBV7-2 to TRBJ2-7, with D perhaps matching TRBD2 (5 bases). This CDR3 is 14 amino acids long. CDR1 is SGHTA and CDR2 is FQGNSA in the germline V gene. Trimming took off 7 bases at V and 2 bases at J, with 15 bases between the two ends. CDR3 in amino acids: CASKRLADTYEQYF. The CDR3, as DNA: TGTGCCAGCAAAAGGCTAGCCGACACCTACGAGCAGTACTTC.

This sequence joins TRBV6-5 and TRBJ2-3; 7 bases are a match to TRBD2. Germline-derived CDR1 and CDR2 are MNHEY and SVGAGI. This CDR3 region has 15 residues. V shed 0 bases, J shed 5 bases, and the junction held 5 bases outside the gene matches. CDR3 sequence reads: CASSYSGREGDTQYF. DNA for the CDR3: TGTGCCAGCAGTTACTCGGGCAGGGAGGGAGATACGCAGTATTTT.

The V and J genes are TRBV19 and TRBJ1-1, with 8 positions matching TRBD1. Germline loops: CDR1 LNHDA, CDR2 SQIVND (reference sequence). The CDR3 is made up of 13 amino acids. Germline trimming cut 6 bases from V and 4 bases from J; bases unmatched to any gene: 4. CDR3 bases: TGTGCCAGTAGGCAGACAGGGGTCACTGAAGCTTTCTTT. This translates into CASRQTGVTEAFF.

This clonotype was seen ten or more times. The gene calls are TRBV12-3 or TRBV12-4 and TRBJ2-5, with 7 bases identical to TRBD1. The CDR3 consists of 15 residues. With V trimmed by 4 bases and J by 4 bases, 9 bases remained unmatched. In DNA form, the CDR3 reads TGTGCCAGCAGTTCCGGGACAGCGCATTTAGAGACCCAGTACTTC. It codes for CASSSGTAHLETQYF.

V is TRBV11-2 and J is TRBJ2-5, with D possibly TRBD1 on 5 matching bases. The DNA matches TRBJ2-1 better at its end, which makes the J call doubtful. CDR1 and CDR2 from the germline V gene are SGHAT and FQNNGV. The CDR3 has 16 residues. Here the CDR3 DNA reads TGTGCCAGCAGCTCGAACCAGGGTGGATTCGCTGTAGAGCAGTTCTTC. Residues: CASSSNQGGFAVEQFF.

This clonotype was counted a few times. The rearrangement links TRBV4-1 to TRBJ2-7; 11 bases fit TRBD1. Germline-derived CDR1 and CDR2 are MGHRA and YSYEKL. The junction had 6 bases not matched to a gene; V was cut back by 5 bases and J by 3 bases. The CDR3 consists of 15 residues. CDR3 sequence reads: CASSWPGQGVYEQYF. The CDR3 DNA sequence: TGCGCCAGCAGCTGGCCGGGACAGGGGGTCTACGAGCAGTACTTC.

In its sample, this clonotype was seen many times. CDR3 residues: CASTGQGAGETQYF. The CDR3 region has the DNA TGTGCCAGCACAGGACAGGGGGCAGGAGAGACCCAGTACTTC. The rearrangement uses TRBV27 and TRBJ2-5; 11 positions agree with TRBD1. V lost 7 bases, J lost 4 bases, and 5 bases stayed unmatched. Germline CDR1 reads MNHEY; CDR2 reads SMNVEV (reference sequence). This CDR3 has 14 residues.